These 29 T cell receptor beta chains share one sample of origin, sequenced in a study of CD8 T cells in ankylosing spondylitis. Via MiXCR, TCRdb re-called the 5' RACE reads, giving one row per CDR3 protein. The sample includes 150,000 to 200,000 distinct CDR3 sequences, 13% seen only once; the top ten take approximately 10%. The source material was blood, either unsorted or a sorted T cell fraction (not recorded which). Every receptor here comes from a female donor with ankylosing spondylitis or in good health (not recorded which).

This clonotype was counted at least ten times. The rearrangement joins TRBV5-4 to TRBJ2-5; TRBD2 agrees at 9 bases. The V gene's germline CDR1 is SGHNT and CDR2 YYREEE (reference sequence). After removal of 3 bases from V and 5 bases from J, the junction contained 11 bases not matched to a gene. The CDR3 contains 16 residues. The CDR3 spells CASSWGLAGTGETQYF. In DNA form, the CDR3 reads TGTGCCAGCAGCTGGGGGCTAGCGGGGACCGGTGAGACCCAGTACTTC.

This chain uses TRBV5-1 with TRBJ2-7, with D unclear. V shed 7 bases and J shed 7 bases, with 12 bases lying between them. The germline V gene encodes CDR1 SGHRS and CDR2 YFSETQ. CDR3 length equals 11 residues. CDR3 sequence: CASDFRGEQYF. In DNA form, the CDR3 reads TGCGCCAGCGACTTTCGTGGGGAGCAGTACTTC.

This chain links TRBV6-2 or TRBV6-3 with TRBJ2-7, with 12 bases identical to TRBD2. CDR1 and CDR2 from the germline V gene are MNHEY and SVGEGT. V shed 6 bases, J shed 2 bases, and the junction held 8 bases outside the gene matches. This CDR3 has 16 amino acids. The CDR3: CASSPELAGGTYEQYF. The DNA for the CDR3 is TGTGCCAGCAGCCCCGAACTAGCGGGAGGAACCTACGAGCAGTACTTC.

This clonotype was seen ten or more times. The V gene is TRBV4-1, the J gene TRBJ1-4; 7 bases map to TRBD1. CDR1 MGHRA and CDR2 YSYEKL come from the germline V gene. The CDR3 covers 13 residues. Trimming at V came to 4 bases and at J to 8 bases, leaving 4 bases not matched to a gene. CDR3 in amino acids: CASSPGQREKLFF. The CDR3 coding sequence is TGCGCCAGCAGCCCGGGACAGAGGGAAAAACTGTTTTTT.

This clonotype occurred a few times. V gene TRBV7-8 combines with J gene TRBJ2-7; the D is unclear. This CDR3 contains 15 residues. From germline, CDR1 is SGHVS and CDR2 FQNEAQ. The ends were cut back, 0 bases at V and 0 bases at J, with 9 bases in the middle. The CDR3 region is CASSLALRSSYEQYF. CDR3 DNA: TGTGCCAGCAGCTTAGCGCTTCGGAGCTCCTACGAGCAGTACTTC.

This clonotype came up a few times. DNA of the CDR3: TGTGCGCAGCAGACGGACAGGGCGGACATTCAGTACTTC. Residues: CAQQTDRADIQYF. This chain links TRBV11-3 with TRBJ2-4; 8 bases map to TRBD1. This CDR3 has 13 amino acids. Germline loops: CDR1 SGHNT, CDR2 YENEEA.

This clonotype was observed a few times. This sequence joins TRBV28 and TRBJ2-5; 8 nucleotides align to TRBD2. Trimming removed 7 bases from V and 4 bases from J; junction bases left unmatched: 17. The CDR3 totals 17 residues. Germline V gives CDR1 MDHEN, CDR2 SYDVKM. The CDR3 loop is CASTFGGREAGIETQYF. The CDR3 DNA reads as TGTGCCAGCACTTTCGGAGGGCGGGAGGCTGGTATAGAGACCCAGTACTTC.

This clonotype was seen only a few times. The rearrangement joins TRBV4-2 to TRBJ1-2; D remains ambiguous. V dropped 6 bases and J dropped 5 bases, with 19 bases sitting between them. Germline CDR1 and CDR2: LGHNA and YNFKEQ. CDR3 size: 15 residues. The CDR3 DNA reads TGTGCCAGCAGTACTAAAACGGGCGGAGCTTATGGCTACACCTTC. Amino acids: CASSTKTGGAYGYTF.

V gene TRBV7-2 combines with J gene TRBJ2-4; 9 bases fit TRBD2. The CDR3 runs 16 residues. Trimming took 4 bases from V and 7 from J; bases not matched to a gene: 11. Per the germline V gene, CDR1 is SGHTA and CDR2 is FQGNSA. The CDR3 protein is CASSSDHGLAMNIQYF. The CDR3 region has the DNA TGTGCCAGCAGCTCCGATCATGGACTAGCGATGAACATTCAGTACTTC.

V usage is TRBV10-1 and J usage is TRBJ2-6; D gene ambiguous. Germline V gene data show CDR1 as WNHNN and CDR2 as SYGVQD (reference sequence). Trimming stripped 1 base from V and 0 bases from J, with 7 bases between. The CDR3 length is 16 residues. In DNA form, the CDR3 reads TGCGCCAGCAGTGAGTGTGTGTGCTCTGGGGCCAACGTCCTGACTTTC. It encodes CASSECVCSGANVLTF.

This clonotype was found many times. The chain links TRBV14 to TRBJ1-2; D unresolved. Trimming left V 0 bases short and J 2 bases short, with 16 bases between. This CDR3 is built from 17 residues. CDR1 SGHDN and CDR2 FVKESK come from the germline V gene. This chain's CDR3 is CASSQDQRGRTNYGYTF. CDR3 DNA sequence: TGTGCCAGCAGCCAAGATCAAAGAGGCAGGACCAACTATGGCTACACCTTC. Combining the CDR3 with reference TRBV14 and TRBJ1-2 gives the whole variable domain EAGVTQFPSHSVIEKGQTVTLRCDPISGHDNLYWYRRVMGKEIKFLLHFVKESKQDESGMPNNRFLAERTGGTYSTLKVQPAELEDSGVYFCASSQDQRGRTNYGYTFGSGTRLTVV.

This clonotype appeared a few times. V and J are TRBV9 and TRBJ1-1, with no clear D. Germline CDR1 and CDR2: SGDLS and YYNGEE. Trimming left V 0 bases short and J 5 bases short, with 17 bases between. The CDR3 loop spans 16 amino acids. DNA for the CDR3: TGTGCCAGCAGCGTAGCGGGAGATGGGGTTGGAACTGAAGCTTTCTTT. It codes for CASSVAGDGVGTEAFF.

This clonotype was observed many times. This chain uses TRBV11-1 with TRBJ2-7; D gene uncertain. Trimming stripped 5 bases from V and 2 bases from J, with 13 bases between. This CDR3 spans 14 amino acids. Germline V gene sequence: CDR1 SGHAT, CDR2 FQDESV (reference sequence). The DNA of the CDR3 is TGTGCCAGCAGCCCCCGAAGGGCTCCCTACGAGCAGTACTTC. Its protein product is CASSPRRAPYEQYF.

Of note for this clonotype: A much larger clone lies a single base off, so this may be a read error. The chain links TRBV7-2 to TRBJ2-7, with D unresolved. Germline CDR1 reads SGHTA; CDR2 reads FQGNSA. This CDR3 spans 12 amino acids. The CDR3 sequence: CAGSPDDFEQYF. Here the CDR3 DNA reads TGTGCCGGCAGCCCAGATGACTTCGAGCAGTACTTC.

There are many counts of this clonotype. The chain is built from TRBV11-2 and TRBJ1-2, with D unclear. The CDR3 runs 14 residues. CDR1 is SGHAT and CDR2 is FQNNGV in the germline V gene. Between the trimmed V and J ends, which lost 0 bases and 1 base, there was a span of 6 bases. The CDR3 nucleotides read TGTGCCAGCAGCTTAGAGTTGATTAACTATGGCTACACCTTC. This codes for CASSLELINYGYTF.

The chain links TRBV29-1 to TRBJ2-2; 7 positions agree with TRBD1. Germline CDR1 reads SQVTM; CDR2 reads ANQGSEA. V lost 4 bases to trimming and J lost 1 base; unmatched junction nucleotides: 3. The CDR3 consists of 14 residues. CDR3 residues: CSVVRTGNTGELFF. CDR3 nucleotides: TGCAGCGTTGTTAGGACAGGGAACACCGGGGAGCTGTTTTTT.

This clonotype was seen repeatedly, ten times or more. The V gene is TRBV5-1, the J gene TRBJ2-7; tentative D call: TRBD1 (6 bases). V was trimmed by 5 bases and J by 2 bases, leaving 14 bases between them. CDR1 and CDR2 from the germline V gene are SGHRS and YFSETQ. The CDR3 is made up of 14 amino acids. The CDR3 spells CASSPSDRPYEQYF. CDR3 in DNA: TGCGCCAGCAGTCCTTCCGACAGGCCCTACGAGCAGTACTTC.

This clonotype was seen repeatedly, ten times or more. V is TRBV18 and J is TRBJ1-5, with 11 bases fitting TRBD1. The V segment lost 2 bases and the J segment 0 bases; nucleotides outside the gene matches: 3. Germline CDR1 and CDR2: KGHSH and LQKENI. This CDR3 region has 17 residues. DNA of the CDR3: TGTGCCAGCTCACCAGGGACAGGGGGAATTAGCAATCAGCCCCAGCATTTT. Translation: CASSPGTGGISNQPQHF.

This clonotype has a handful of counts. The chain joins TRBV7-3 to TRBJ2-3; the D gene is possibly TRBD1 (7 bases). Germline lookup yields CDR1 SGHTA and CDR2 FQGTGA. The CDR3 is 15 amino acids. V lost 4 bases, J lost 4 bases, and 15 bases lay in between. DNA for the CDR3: TGTGCCAGCAGCTCCCGACAGGGAGGTGCAGATACGCAGTATTTT. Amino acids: CASSSRQGGADTQYF.

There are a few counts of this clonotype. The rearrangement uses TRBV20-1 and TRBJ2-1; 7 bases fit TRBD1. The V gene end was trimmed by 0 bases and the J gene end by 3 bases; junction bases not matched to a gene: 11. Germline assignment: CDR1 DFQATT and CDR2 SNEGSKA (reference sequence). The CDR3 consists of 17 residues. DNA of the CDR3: TGCAGTGCTAGAGACAGAACCGGGACAGTGATCTACAATGAGCAGTTCTTC. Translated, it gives CSARDRTGTVIYNEQFF.

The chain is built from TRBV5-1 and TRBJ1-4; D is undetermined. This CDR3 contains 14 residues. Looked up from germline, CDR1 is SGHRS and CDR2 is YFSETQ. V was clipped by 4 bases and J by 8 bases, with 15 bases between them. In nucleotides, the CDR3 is TGCGCCAGCAGCCCCAACCCCGGGGAGGAAAAACTGTTTTTT. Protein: CASSPNPGEEKLFF.

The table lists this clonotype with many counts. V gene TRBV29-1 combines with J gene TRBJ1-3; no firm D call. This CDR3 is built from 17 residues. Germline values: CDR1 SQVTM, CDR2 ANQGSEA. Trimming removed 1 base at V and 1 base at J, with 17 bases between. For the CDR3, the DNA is TGCAGCGTTGAAGTGGTCATCGGGAGAAAGTCTGGAAACACCATATATTTT. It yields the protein CSVEVVIGRKSGNTIYF.

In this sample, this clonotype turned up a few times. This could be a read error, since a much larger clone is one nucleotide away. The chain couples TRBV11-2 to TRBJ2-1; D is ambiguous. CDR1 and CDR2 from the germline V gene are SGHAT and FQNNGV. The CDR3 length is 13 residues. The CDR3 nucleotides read TGTGCCGGCAGCTTCACGGCCGACAATGAGCAGTTCTTC. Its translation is CAGSFTADNEQFF.

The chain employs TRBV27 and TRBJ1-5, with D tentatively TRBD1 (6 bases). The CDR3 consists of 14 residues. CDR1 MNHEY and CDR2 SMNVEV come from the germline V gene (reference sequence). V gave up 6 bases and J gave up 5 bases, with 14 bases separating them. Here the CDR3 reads CASSTGLGHQPQHF. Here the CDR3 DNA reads TGTGCCAGCAGCACAGGGTTAGGGCATCAGCCCCAGCATTTT.

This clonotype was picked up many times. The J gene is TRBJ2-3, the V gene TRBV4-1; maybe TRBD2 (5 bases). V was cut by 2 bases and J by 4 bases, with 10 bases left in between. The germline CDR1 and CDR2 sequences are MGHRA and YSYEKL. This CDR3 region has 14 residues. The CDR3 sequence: CASSQRGSPDTQYF. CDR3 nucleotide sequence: TGCGCCAGCAGCCAACGGGGTAGTCCAGATACGCAGTATTTT.

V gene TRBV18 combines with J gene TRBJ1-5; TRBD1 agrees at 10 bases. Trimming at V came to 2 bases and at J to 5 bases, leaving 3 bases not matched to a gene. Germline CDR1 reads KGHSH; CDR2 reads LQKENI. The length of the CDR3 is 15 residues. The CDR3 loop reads CASSPKGTGDQPQHF. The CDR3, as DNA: TGTGCCAGCTCACCAAAAGGGACAGGGGATCAGCCCCAGCATTTT.

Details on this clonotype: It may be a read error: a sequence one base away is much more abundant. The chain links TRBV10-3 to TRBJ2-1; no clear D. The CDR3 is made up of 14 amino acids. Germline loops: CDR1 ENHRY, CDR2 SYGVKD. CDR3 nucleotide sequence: TGTGCCACCAGTGAGTCGGGTAGCCAGGATGAGCAGTTCTTC. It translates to CATSESGSQDEQFF.

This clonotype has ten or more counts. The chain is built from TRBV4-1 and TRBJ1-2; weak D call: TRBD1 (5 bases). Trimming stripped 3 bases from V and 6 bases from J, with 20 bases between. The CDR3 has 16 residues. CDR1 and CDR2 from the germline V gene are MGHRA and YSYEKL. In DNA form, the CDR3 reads TGCGCCAGCAGCCAGAGCGGGACCGCTCTCGGAAATGGCTACACCTTC. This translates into CASSQSGTALGNGYTF.

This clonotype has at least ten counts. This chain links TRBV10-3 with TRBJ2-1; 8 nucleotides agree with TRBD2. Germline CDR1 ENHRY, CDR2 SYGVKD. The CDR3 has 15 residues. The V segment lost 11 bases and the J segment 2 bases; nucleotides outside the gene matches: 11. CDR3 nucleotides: TGTGCCTCCCGCCAACTAGCGGAGACCTACAATGAGCAGTTCTTC. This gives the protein CASRQLAETYNEQFF.